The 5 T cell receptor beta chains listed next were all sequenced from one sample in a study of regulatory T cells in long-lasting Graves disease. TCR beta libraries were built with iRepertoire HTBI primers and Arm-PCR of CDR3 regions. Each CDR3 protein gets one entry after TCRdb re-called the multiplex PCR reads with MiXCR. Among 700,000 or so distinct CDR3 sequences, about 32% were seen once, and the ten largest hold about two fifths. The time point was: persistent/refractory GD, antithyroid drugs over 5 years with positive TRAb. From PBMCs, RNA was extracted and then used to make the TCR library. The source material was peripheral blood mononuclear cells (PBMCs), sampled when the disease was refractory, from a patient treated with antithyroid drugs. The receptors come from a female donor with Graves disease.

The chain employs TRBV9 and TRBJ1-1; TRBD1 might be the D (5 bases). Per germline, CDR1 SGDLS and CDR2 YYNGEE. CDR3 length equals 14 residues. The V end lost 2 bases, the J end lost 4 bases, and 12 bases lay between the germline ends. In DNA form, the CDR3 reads TGTGCCAGCAGCGTGGCAGGGCCTGCCACTGAAGCTTTCTTT. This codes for CASSVAGPATEAFF.

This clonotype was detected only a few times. This CDR3 reads CSAPGTGETYEQYF. The DNA for the CDR3 is TGCAGTGCCCCCGGGACAGGGGAAACCTACGAGCAGTACTTC. This chain joins TRBV20-1 and TRBJ2-7; 10 bases align to TRBD1. There are 14 residues in the CDR3. CDR1 and CDR2 (germline): DFQATT, SNEGSKA (reference sequence). With V trimmed by 6 bases and J by 2 bases, 7 bases remained unmatched.

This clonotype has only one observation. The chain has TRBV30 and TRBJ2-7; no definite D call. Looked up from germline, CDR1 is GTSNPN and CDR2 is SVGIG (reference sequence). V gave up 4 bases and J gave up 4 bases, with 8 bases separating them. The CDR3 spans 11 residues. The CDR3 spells CAWIGKYEQYF. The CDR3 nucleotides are TGTGCCTGGATTGGAAAGTACGAGCAGTACTTC.

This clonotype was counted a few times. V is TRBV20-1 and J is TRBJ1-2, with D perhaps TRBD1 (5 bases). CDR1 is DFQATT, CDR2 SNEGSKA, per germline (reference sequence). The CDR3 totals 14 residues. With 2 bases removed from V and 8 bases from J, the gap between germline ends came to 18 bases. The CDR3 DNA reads TGCAGTGCTAGACCGGGGACGGACCGATTGGGCTACACCTTC. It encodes CSARPGTDRLGYTF.

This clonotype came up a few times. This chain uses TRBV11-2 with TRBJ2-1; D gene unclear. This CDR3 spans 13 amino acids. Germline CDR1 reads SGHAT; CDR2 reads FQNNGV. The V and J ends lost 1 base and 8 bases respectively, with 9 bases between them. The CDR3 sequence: CASSLVPGHEQFF. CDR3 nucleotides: TGTGCCAGCAGCTTAGTACCCGGTCATGAGCAGTTCTTC.